The T cell receptor beta chain under discussion was sequenced for a study of OX40 agonist ivuxolimab in advanced cancers. Prior autoimmune disease or systemic immunosuppression barred patients. Study-wide findings and caveats: Not determined was the antigen specificity of the expanded peripheral T cells. Average numbers of expanded clones were greater in CD8+ T cells than in CD4+. Among the lowest peripheral clonal expansion occurred in 0.1-3.0 mg/kg partial responders.

Losses at the gene ends were 6 bases for V and 2 bases for J; bases not matched to a gene: 3. This CDR3 is 13 amino acids long. The germline V gene encodes CDR1 SNHLY and CDR2 FYNNEI. Of note for this clone: Its antigen is not identified.

Here immunoSEQ multiplex PCR was the method, and the copy in TCRdb shows in-frame clones only, minus some. The table lists tens of thousands of clones, 86% of them singletons. This clonotype originated in an adult with an advanced solid tumor such as melanoma, head and neck, liver or kidney cancer. The chain links TRBV2 to TRBJ1-1; 7 bases map to TRBD1. Here the sequenced sample was CD4+ or CD8+ T cells sorted from blood, taken in a trial of the OX40 agonist ivuxolimab. CDR3 sequence: CASRRDRNTEAFF. Written as DNA, the CDR3 is TGTGCCAGCAGACGGGACAGAAACACTGAAGCTTTCTTT.